The 9 T cell receptor beta chains given below trace back to one sample, sequenced in a study of cytotoxic CD8 clonotypes in ibrutinib-treated CLL. Repertoires were generated with immunoSEQ multiplex PCR, while TCRdb's copy carries only in-frame clones and drops some. This sample has over 120,000 clones, with roughly three quarters found just once. The input for sequencing was PBMCs, taken after 24 months of ibrutinib treatment. The receptors shown here come from a human donor with chronic lymphocytic leukemia.

The V and J genes are TRBV11-1 and TRBJ1-2, with TRBD1 identical over 8 bases. The germline V gene has CDR1 SGHAT and CDR2 FQDESV (reference sequence). The CDR3 is made up of 15 amino acids. The ends lost 5 bases at V and 4 bases at J; junction bases unmatched: 9. In nucleotides, the CDR3 is TGTGCCAGCAGCCGCGACAGGGGCCCGGGCTATGGCTACACCTTC. Its protein is CASSRDRGPGYGYTF.

This sequence joins TRBV10-3 and TRBJ2-7, with D maybe TRBD1 (5 bases). This CDR3 spans 17 amino acids. Germline-derived CDR1 and CDR2 are ENHRY and SYGVKD. Trimming pared 0 bases from V and 0 bases from J, leaving 15 bases between. This CDR3 is CAISESGWGPSSYEQYF. DNA of the CDR3: TGTGCCATCAGTGAGTCGGGGTGGGGCCCAAGCTCCTACGAGCAGTACTTC.

This clone occurred once. The V gene is TRBV5-1, the J gene TRBJ1-6, with no clear D. The germline V gene encodes CDR1 SGHRS and CDR2 YFSETQ. V gave up 5 bases and J gave up 9 bases, with 12 bases separating them. The CDR3 is 13 amino acids. In DNA form, the CDR3 reads TGCGCCAGCAGGGACTGGGTTCGTTCACCCCTCCACTTT. This encodes CASRDWVRSPLHF.

J is TRBJ2-1 and V is TRBV30, with 7 positions matching TRBD2. The V segment lost 2 bases and the J segment 4 bases; nucleotides outside the gene matches: 5. CDR1 and CDR2 from the germline V gene are GTSNPN and SVGIG (reference sequence). The CDR3 sequence is 14 residues long. The CDR3 reads CAWSTTSDYNEQFF. CDR3 DNA: TGTGCCTGGAGTACAACTAGCGATTACAATGAGCAGTTCTTC.

Only a few counts were recorded for this clone. DNA for the CDR3: TGTGCCAGCAGCTTACAGGGGGATGGCTACTATGGCTACACCTTC. It translates to CASSLQGDGYYGYTF. The genes are TRBV7-3 and TRBJ1-2; TRBD1 matches 7 bases. Germline V gene lookup returns CDR1 SGHTA and CDR2 FQGTGA. CDR3 length equals 15 residues. Trimming took 2 bases from V and 3 from J; bases not matched to a gene: 6.

Concerning this clone: Other DNA sequences from this sample encode an identical CDR3 as well. DNA for the CDR3: TGTGCCAGCAGCTTAGGGGGGCTGGGTAATGAAAAACTGTTTTTT. As protein: CASSLGGLGNEKLFF. The chain recombines TRBV7-2 with TRBJ1-4, with a weak D call TRBD1 (6 bases). Looked up from germline, CDR1 is SGHTA and CDR2 is FQGNSA. V was clipped by 1 base and J by 4 bases, with 10 bases between them. This CDR3 is built from 15 residues.

This clone was counted a few times. The chain links TRBV10-2 to TRBJ1-5; unclear D gene. Germline V CDR1 and CDR2: WSHSY, SAAADI. Trimming left V 6 bases short and J 3 bases short, with 6 bases between. This CDR3 region has 12 residues. CDR3 loop: CASSGYNQPQHF. The CDR3 DNA follows: TGCGCCAGCAGCGGATACAATCAGCCCCAGCATTTT.

The chain is built from TRBV7-2 and TRBJ1-1; no definite D call. This CDR3 contains 13 residues. Germline lookup yields CDR1 SGHTA and CDR2 FQGNSA. The ends were cut back, 7 bases at V and 6 bases at J, with 15 bases in the middle. The CDR3: CASTNPHGAEAFF. Written as DNA, the CDR3 is TGTGCCAGCACCAACCCCCACGGGGCTGAAGCTTTCTTT.

The chain links TRBV19 to TRBJ2-3; D might be TRBD2 (6 bases). CDR3 length: 15 residues. The germline V gene has CDR1 LNHDA and CDR2 SQIVND (reference sequence). The V gene lost 4 bases and the J gene lost 1 base, with 12 bases spanning the gap. Here the CDR3 reads CASSTLGGGTDTQYF. CDR3 DNA sequence: TGTGCCAGTAGTACCCTCGGCGGGGGCACAGATACGCAGTATTTT. Supplemented by reference TRBV19 and TRBJ2-3, the full variable domain reads DGGITQSPKYLFRKEGQNVTLSCEQNLNHDAMYWYRQDPGQGLRLIYYSQIVNDFQKGDIAEGYSVSREKKESFPLTVTSAQKNPTAFYLCASSTLGGGTDTQYFGPGTRLTVL.